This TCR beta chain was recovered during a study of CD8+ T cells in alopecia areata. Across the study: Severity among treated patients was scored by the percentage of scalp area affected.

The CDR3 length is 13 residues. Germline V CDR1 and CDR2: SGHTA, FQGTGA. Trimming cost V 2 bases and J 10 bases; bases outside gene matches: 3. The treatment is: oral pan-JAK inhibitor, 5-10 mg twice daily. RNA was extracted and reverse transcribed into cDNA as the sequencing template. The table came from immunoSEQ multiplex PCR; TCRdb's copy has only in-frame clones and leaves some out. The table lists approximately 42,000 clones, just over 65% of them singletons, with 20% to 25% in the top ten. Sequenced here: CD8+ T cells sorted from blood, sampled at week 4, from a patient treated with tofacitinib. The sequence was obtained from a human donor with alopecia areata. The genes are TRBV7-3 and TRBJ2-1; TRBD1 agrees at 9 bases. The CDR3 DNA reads TGTGCCAGCAGCTTAGACAGGGGGAGGGAGCAGTTCTTC. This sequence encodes CASSLDRGREQFF.